One and the same sample provided the 20 T cell receptor beta chains below, sequenced in a study of CD8 T cells in Susac syndrome. Reverse transcription used about 0.5 to 1 ug RNA and random hexamers. TCRdb reprocessed the immunoSEQ multiplex PCR reads via MiXCR and lists one record per CDR3 protein. The table lists about 190,000 distinct CDR3 sequences, around 93% of them singletons. The sequenced sample consisted of CD4+ T cells from PBMCs. These receptors were collected from a human donor in good health.

The chain is built from TRBV3-1 and TRBJ1-1, with D possibly being TRBD1 (5 bases). The V end lost 6 bases, the J end lost 5 bases, and 16 bases lay between the germline ends. The CDR3 covers 14 residues. Germline V gene data show CDR1 as LGHDT and CDR2 as YNNKEL (reference sequence). CDR3 loop: CASRPSLGQTEAFF. In DNA form, the CDR3 reads TGTGCCAGCAGGCCTTCGCTGGGGCAAACTGAAGCTTTCTTT.

This chain connects TRBV5-5 to TRBJ2-7, with TRBD1 matching over 8 bases. J gave up 4 bases and V 4 bases, and 10 bases lay outside the gene matches. This CDR3 has 15 residues. Germline V gene data show CDR1 as SGHKS and CDR2 as YYEKEE (reference sequence). The CDR3: CASSRTGQWRYEQYV. DNA of the CDR3: TGTGCCAGCAGCCGGACAGGGCAGTGGAGGTACGAGCAGTACGTC.

The V call is TRBV30, the J call TRBJ2-7; D remains unclear. Trimming pared 6 bases from V and 0 bases from J, leaving 6 bases between. The CDR3 length is 11 residues. Per the germline V gene, CDR1 is GTSNPN and CDR2 is SVGIG (reference sequence). The DNA for the CDR3 is TGTGCCTGTGAAGGCTCCTACGAGCAGTACTTC. Encoded protein: CACEGSYEQYF.

V gene TRBV6-1 combines with J gene TRBJ2-7; a weak D match, TRBD1 (5 bases). V dropped 8 bases and J dropped 5 bases, with 13 bases sitting between them. Germline V lookup: CDR1 MNHNS, CDR2 SASEGT. The CDR3 sequence is 12 residues long. The CDR3 DNA sequence: TGTGCCAGCTCCTCCAGGGTCCACGAGCAGTACTTC. Protein: CASSSRVHEQYF.

This clonotype was found once. V usage is TRBV7-8 and J usage is TRBJ1-6; 8 bases fit TRBD1. Germline V gene lookup returns CDR1 SGHVS and CDR2 FQNEAQ. The trim removed 5 bases at V and 7 bases at J, leaving 10 bases unmatched. The CDR3 loop spans 16 amino acids. The CDR3 coding sequence is TGTGCCAGCAGCCTTAGGGGGGACAGGTCAAATTCACCCCTCCACTTT. Translating gives CASSLRGDRSNSPLHF.

V gene TRBV2 combines with J gene TRBJ2-7; TRBD2 might be the D (6 bases). V dropped 4 bases and J dropped 6 bases, with 10 bases sitting between them. The CDR3 is 12 residues long. From germline, CDR1 is SNHLY and CDR2 FYNNEI. The CDR3 spells CASSVGGAEQYF. CDR3 DNA sequence: TGTGCCAGCAGTGTGGGCGGGGCCGAGCAGTACTTC.

The chain joins TRBV6-1 to TRBJ1-3; D gene ambiguous. The CDR3 is 12 amino acids. Germline V CDR1 and CDR2: MNHNS, SASEGT. Trimming removed 7 bases at V and 4 bases at J, with 8 bases between. The CDR3 is CASTPGGNTIYF. DNA of the CDR3: TGTGCCAGCACGCCAGGAGGAAACACCATATATTTT.

The V and J genes are TRBV9 and TRBJ1-2; a possible D gene is TRBD1 (5 bases). The V and J ends lost 0 bases and 8 bases respectively, with 11 bases between them. The length of the CDR3 is 13 residues. In germline, CDR1 is SGDLS, CDR2 YYNGEE. CDR3 sequence: CASSVEGVGGYTF. The CDR3 nucleotides are TGTGCCAGCAGCGTAGAAGGGGTTGGAGGCTACACCTTC.

The V gene is TRBV7-9, the J gene TRBJ1-5, with D perhaps TRBD1 (6 bases). CDR1 and CDR2 (germline): SEHNR, FQNEAQ (reference sequence). Trimming removed 3 bases at V and 2 bases at J, with 14 bases between. The CDR3 has 16 amino acids. The CDR3 region has the DNA TGTGCCAGCAGCTTTTGGGGGGCTGGAGGCAATCAGCCCCAGCATTTT. Translating gives CASSFWGAGGNQPQHF.

This clonotype was seen once. The gene calls are TRBV10-3 and TRBJ1-3, with D possibly being TRBD1 (5 bases). The germline V gene has CDR1 ENHRY and CDR2 SYGVKD. Trimming took 7 bases from V and 5 from J, leaving 6 bases between them. The CDR3 is made up of 11 amino acids. Here the CDR3 reads CAIKDRNTIYF. The CDR3 bases are TGTGCCATCAAGGACAGAAACACCATATATTTT.

The chain has TRBV5-1 and TRBJ2-2; D gene unclear. V lost 0 bases and J 0 bases, leaving 12 bases between the germline ends. Germline CDR1 reads SGHRS; CDR2 reads YFSETQ. The CDR3 covers 17 residues. CDR3 sequence reads: CASSLVLGMPNTGELFF. CDR3 in DNA: TGCGCCAGCAGCTTGGTTTTGGGGATGCCGAACACCGGGGAGCTGTTTTTT.

The genes are TRBV9 and TRBJ1-1; 9 nucleotides agree with TRBD1. With 1 base clipped from V and 1 base from J, the junction kept 2 bases outside the gene matches. The CDR3 contains 15 residues. Germline V gives CDR1 SGDLS, CDR2 YYNGEE. CDR3 in amino acids: CASSVKGQGNTEAFF. The CDR3, as DNA: TGTGCCAGCAGCGTAAAGGGACAGGGGAACACTGAAGCTTTCTTT.

The chain couples TRBV15 to TRBJ2-3; possibly TRBD1 or TRBD2 for D (6 bases each). V lost 5 bases and J lost 1, with 16 bases in between. The CDR3 runs 16 residues. Germline loops: CDR1 LNHNV, CDR2 YYDKDF (reference sequence). The CDR3 DNA follows: TGTGCCACCAGCCTCCGAGGGGGACTTCGCACAGATACGCAGTATTTT. Encoded protein: CATSLRGGLRTDTQYF.

The rearrangement uses TRBV6-1 and TRBJ2-3; the D is unclear. V shed 6 bases and J shed 5 bases, with 18 bases lying between them. The CDR3 is 15 residues long. The germline V gene has CDR1 MNHNS and CDR2 SASEGT. For the CDR3, the DNA is TGTGCCAGCAGCCCAACCTCAAAGGGTGGAGATACGCAGTATTTT. As protein: CASSPTSKGGDTQYF.

The rearrangement joins TRBV24-1 to TRBJ1-1, with a possible D match to TRBD1 (5 bases). CDR1 and CDR2 from the germline V gene are KGHDR and SFDVKD. Trimming took off 3 bases at V and 6 bases at J, with 10 bases between the two ends. The CDR3 totals 13 residues. CDR3 DNA: TGTGCCACCAGTGATCCAGGGTCTGCTGAAGCTTTCTTT. This encodes CATSDPGSAEAFF.

V gene TRBV27 combines with J gene TRBJ2-6; the match to TRBD1 covers 7 bases. With V trimmed by 0 bases and J by 2 bases, 7 bases remained unmatched. Germline CDR1 and CDR2: MNHEY and SMNVEV (reference sequence). The CDR3 loop spans 18 amino acids. The CDR3 loop reads CASSLSRQGVAGANVLTF. The CDR3 coding sequence is TGTGCCAGCAGTTTATCACGGCAGGGGGTGGCTGGGGCCAACGTCCTGACTTTC.

This clonotype was counted between two and nine times. The chain uses TRBV12-3 or TRBV12-4 and TRBJ2-7; D gene ambiguous. V lost 2 bases and J 4 bases, leaving 6 bases between the germline ends. This CDR3 region has 12 residues. CDR3 residues: CASSLSVYEQYF. As DNA, the CDR3 is TGTGCCAGCAGTTTATCAGTTTACGAGCAGTACTTC.

This rearrangement joins TRBV30 to TRBJ1-2; 7 nucleotides agree with TRBD1. The CDR3 totals 14 residues. CDR1 is GTSNPN, CDR2 SVGIG, per germline (reference sequence). V was clipped by 1 base and J by 3 bases; unmatched bases: 5. The CDR3 bases are TGTGCCTGGAGTGCCCCGGACAGGTACTATGGCTACACCTTC. This codes for CAWSAPDRYYGYTF.

The J gene is TRBJ2-1, the V gene TRBV4-1, with 14 positions matching TRBD2. Germline V gene data show CDR1 as MGHRA and CDR2 as YSYEKL. CDR3 length: 18 residues. The trim removed 4 bases at V and 1 base at J, leaving 6 bases unmatched. The CDR3 here is CASSLTGTSGGSYNEQFF. CDR3 coding DNA: TGCGCCAGCAGCCTGACCGGGACTAGCGGGGGATCCTACAATGAGCAGTTCTTC.

V usage is TRBV7-2 and J usage is TRBJ1-5; D may be TRBD1 (6 bases). Germline CDR1 is SGHTA and CDR2 is FQGNSA. The germline V and J ends were trimmed by 5 bases and 11 bases, with 19 bases remaining between them. CDR3 length: 14 residues. The CDR3 DNA reads TGTGCCAGCAGCGGGGGCAGGGAGGGACGGGCCCAGCATTTT. Residues: CASSGGREGRAQHF.